The 13 T cell receptor beta chains below all came from one sample that was sequenced in a study of cytomegalovirus exposure and HLA in healthy donors. In the PCR, 60 Vbeta and 13 Jbeta primers were used. TCRdb's copy holds only in-frame clones and misses some; the assay was immunoSEQ multiplex PCR. The table lists roughly 100,000 clones, roughly four fifths of them singletons. Material: PBMCs. Receptors were obtained from a man between 60 and 75 years old in good health and CMV-seronegative.

The gene calls are TRBV18 and TRBJ2-7, with D possibly matching TRBD2 (5 bases). The length of the CDR3 is 11 residues. The germline CDR1 and CDR2 sequences are KGHSH and LQKENI. Trimming cost V 3 bases and J 5 bases, with 5 bases left between them. CDR3 residues: CASSPGDEQYF. CDR3 nucleotide sequence: TGTGCCAGCTCACCCGGGGACGAGCAGTACTTC.

The chain links TRBV27 to TRBJ2-1, with 15 bases fitting TRBD2. With 1 base clipped from V and 7 bases from J, the junction kept 11 bases outside the gene matches. Germline V gene data show CDR1 as MNHEY and CDR2 as SMNVEV (reference sequence). CDR3 size: 19 residues. The CDR3 DNA is TGTGCCAGCAGTTTATTCCCACCGGGACTAGCGGGGGGTGTTAATGAGCAGTTCTTC. It yields the protein CASSLFPPGLAGGVNEQFF.

This clone was counted once. This sequence joins TRBV7-2 and TRBJ1-2, with TRBD1 identical over 9 bases. The CDR3 consists of 14 residues. The germline V gene has CDR1 SGHTA and CDR2 FQGNSA. The ends lost 0 bases at V and 6 bases at J; junction bases unmatched: 2. The CDR3 spells CASSLAGTGNGYTF. The CDR3 DNA sequence: TGTGCCAGCAGCTTAGCCGGGACAGGGAATGGCTACACCTTC.

The gene calls are TRBV2 and TRBJ2-7; 7 bases are shared with TRBD1. Germline V lookup: CDR1 SNHLY, CDR2 FYNNEI. V shed 4 bases and J 11 bases; nucleotides not matched to a gene: 5. This CDR3 is 11 amino acids long. As DNA, the CDR3 is TGTGCCAGCAGTGTGTACCAGGGGGAGTACTTC. Its translation: CASSVYQGEYF.

This chain uses TRBV28 with TRBJ1-5; D gene ambiguous. The length of the CDR3 is 16 residues. Trimming shortened V by 5 bases and J by 3 bases, and 17 bases separated the two germline ends. The germline gives CDR1 MDHEN, CDR2 SYDVKM. This chain's CDR3 is CASSQKKTRFNQPQHF. As DNA, the CDR3 is TGTGCCAGCAGTCAAAAAAAGACACGGTTCAATCAGCCCCAGCATTTT.

The chain carries TRBV5-6 and TRBJ2-2, with TRBD1 identical over 9 bases. The J segment lost 4 bases and the V segment lost 0 bases, leaving 4 bases of the junction unmatched. Per the germline V gene, CDR1 is SGHDT and CDR2 is YYEEEE. The CDR3 covers 16 residues. CDR3 sequence: CASSLGGTGRTGELFF. The DNA of the CDR3 is TGTGCCAGCAGCTTGGGGGGGACAGGGCGCACCGGGGAGCTGTTTTTT.

This chain links TRBV2 with TRBJ2-7; 8 bases are a match to TRBD1. Trimming removed 5 bases from V and 0 bases from J; junction bases left unmatched: 6. This CDR3 has 15 residues. Germline CDR1 SNHLY, CDR2 FYNNEI. For the CDR3, the DNA is TGTGCCAGCAGTCAAACAGGGGGAAGCTCCTACGAGCAGTACTTC. It yields the protein CASSQTGGSSYEQYF.

The chain carries TRBV6-1 and TRBJ1-1; the D gene is possibly TRBD1 (6 bases). CDR3 length equals 15 residues. Per germline, CDR1 MNHNS and CDR2 SASEGT. V lost 7 bases, J lost 4 bases, and 19 bases lay in between. CDR3 protein: CASINGVSGVTEAFF. The DNA for the CDR3 is TGTGCCAGCATCAACGGAGTCTCAGGGGTCACTGAAGCTTTCTTT.

The chain links TRBV18 to TRBJ2-2, with D possibly TRBD1 on 5 matching bases. From germline, CDR1 is KGHSH and CDR2 LQKENI. This CDR3 has 14 residues. V dropped 2 bases and J dropped 6 bases, with 10 bases sitting between them. This chain's CDR3 is CASSPGQRPGELFF. DNA of the CDR3: TGTGCCAGCTCACCAGGACAAAGACCCGGGGAGCTGTTTTTT. Combining the CDR3 with reference TRBV18 and TRBJ2-2 gives the whole variable domain NAGVMQNPRHLVRRRGQEARLRCSPMKGHSHVYWYRQLPEEGLKFMVYLQKENIIDESGMPKERFSAEFPKEGPSILRIQQVVRGDSAAYFCASSPGQRPGELFFGEGSRLTVL.

This chain joins TRBV29-1 and TRBJ1-1; TRBD1 matches 7 bases. The CDR3 has 16 residues. The V and J ends lost 6 bases and 6 bases, in that order; junction bases with no gene match: 19. CDR1 is SQVTM and CDR2 is ANQGSEA in the germline V gene. Written as DNA, the CDR3 is TGCAGCGTAATAGACCACAGGGGTCGGTGGGAGGCTGAAGCTTTCTTT. This encodes CSVIDHRGRWEAEAFF.

Only one count was recorded for this clone. Here the CDR3 DNA reads TGTGCCCGAGTATCCGGGGGGGCCTTCGATGAGCAGTTCTTC. Translating it yields CARVSGGAFDEQFF. V usage is TRBV27 and J usage is TRBJ2-1; 8 bases line up with TRBD2. The germline V gene has CDR1 MNHEY and CDR2 SMNVEV (reference sequence). V was clipped by 11 bases and J by 8 bases; unmatched bases: 14. There are 14 residues in the CDR3.

The chain couples TRBV4-2 to TRBJ2-2; D remains unclear. The CDR3 is 15 residues long. In germline, CDR1 is LGHNA, CDR2 YNFKEQ. Trimming cost V 0 bases and J 2 bases, with 7 bases left between them. The CDR3, as DNA: TGTGCCAGCAGCCAAGAGAACTACAACACCGGGGAGCTGTTTTTT. This codes for CASSQENYNTGELFF.

The chain couples TRBV6-5 to TRBJ1-6; weak D call: TRBD1 (5 bases). The V end lost 0 bases, the J end lost 7 bases, and 10 bases lay between the germline ends. The germline V gene encodes CDR1 MNHEY and CDR2 SVGAGI. The CDR3 covers 15 residues. Written as DNA, the CDR3 is TGTGCCAGCAGTTACTCACAGGCGAGGAATTCACCCCTCCACTTT. It translates to CASSYSQARNSPLHF.